This T cell receptor beta chain comes out of a study of shared clonotypes between healthy human individuals. The study's findings and limits: In several donors, around 5% of naive CD4 clonotypes appeared in common.

Memory CD4+ cells were the fraction left after CD45RA+ naive selection. With V trimmed by 5 bases and J by 8 bases, 6 bases remained unmatched. The CDR3 spans 14 residues. Germline CDR1 is LNHDA and CDR2 is SQIVND (reference sequence). This clone is a singleton in its sample. Its antigen is still unknown. Study processing details: Owing to the provision of junction-only sequences devoid of quality scores by immunoSEQ, filtering differed. This table comes from immunoSEQ multiplex PCR, and its TCRdb copy is limited to in-frame clones, with some not included. V, J and clone size were drawn from that table, and D and trimming were deduced from the DNA. The sample shows approximately 1.5 million clones, roughly 98.5% of them seen only once.

The sample was naive CD4+ T cells sorted from blood. As to subset: CD45RA+ positively selected. This receptor was obtained from a man aged 30 to 45 in good health. The rearrangement links TRBV19 to TRBJ2-1, with TRBD1 matching over 10 bases. The CDR3 loop is CASSPDRGWYEQFF. The DNA of the CDR3 is TGTGCCAGTAGTCCGGACAGGGGGTGGTATGAGCAGTTCTTC.